The 5 T cell receptor beta chains in this list originate from one sample, sequenced in a study of T cells in Graves' hyperthyroidism and ophthalmopathy. Researchers took RNA transcripts and amplified the TCR beta CDR3 regions from them. First-round RT-PCR with HTBI primers amplified the TCR CDR3 region. MiXCR, applied by TCRdb to the multiplex PCR reads, yields one record per CDR3 protein. The data show approximately 640,000 distinct CDR3 sequences, over 40% seen once. The sequenced sample was peripheral blood or thyroid tissue (not recorded which). Receptors were obtained from an adult man with Graves' disease, either hyperthyroidism or ophthalmopathy (not recorded which).

This clonotype came up many times. The rearrangement joins TRBV19 to TRBJ1-5, with D unresolved. Per germline, CDR1 LNHDA and CDR2 SQIVND (reference sequence). This CDR3 is 13 amino acids long. Trimming shortened V by 5 bases and J by 5 bases, and 10 bases separated the two germline ends. CDR3 DNA: TGTGCCAGTAGTGCCGAGTGGGATCAGCCCCAGCATTTT. It yields the protein CASSAEWDQPQHF. The whole variable domain, remainder taken from reference TRBV19 and TRBJ1-5, is DGGITQSPKYLFRKEGQNVTLSCEQNLNHDAMYWYRQDPGQGLRLIYYSQIVNDFQKGDIAEGYSVSREKKESFPLTVTSAQKNPTAFYLCASSAEWDQPQHFGDGTRLSIL.

Comment on this clonotype: This CDR3 fails to terminate in the conserved phenylalanine or tryptophan, so it likely reflects a read error. The DNA is omitted, as the CDR3 cannot be located on it reliably, and the CDR3 follows TCRdb's listing. V is TRBV2 and J is TRBJ2-2; no check of the table's D call, TRBD1, against the DNA was made. The CDR3 is 9 amino acids long, termini counted. Looked up from germline, CDR1 is SNHLY and CDR2 is FYNNEI. The CDR3 spells CASYRGTLS.

The chain links TRBV7-2 to TRBJ1-4; 9 nucleotides match TRBD1. There are 18 residues in the CDR3. CDR1 is SGHTA, CDR2 FQGNSA, per germline. V lost 0 bases and J lost 7; bases outside the gene matches: 12. CDR3 DNA: TGTGCCAGCAGCTTAGCCCCCCTCGGACAGGGGCTGGGTGAAAAACTGTTTTTT. Its translation: CASSLAPLGQGLGEKLFF. Based on the CDR3 plus reference TRBV7-2 and TRBJ1-4, the full variable domain is GAGVSQSPSNKVTEKGKDVELRCDPISGHTALYWYRQSLGQGLEFLIYFQGNSAPDKSGLPSDRFSAERTGGSVSTLTIQRTQQEDSAVYLCASSLAPLGQGLGEKLFFGSGTQLSVL.

In its sample, this clonotype was seen many times. For the CDR3, the DNA is TGCAGCGTGGGAGGGACCGCAACTAATGAAAAACTGTTTTTT. Translation gives CSVGGTATNEKLFF. This chain connects TRBV29-1 to TRBJ1-4; a possible D gene is TRBD1 (5 bases). Germline V gene data show CDR1 as SQVTM and CDR2 as ANQGSEA. The CDR3 has 14 residues. V was cut by 6 bases and J by 0 bases, with 11 bases left in between.

The gene calls are TRBV12-5 and TRBJ2-5; 7 nucleotides align to TRBD2. Trimming cost V 3 bases and J 2 bases; bases outside gene matches: 3. The CDR3 spans 14 residues. The germline gives CDR1 LGHNT, CDR2 FRNRAP. The CDR3 here is CASGFGGSQETQYF. CDR3 DNA sequence: TGTGCTAGTGGTTTCGGCGGGAGTCAAGAGACCCAGTACTTC.